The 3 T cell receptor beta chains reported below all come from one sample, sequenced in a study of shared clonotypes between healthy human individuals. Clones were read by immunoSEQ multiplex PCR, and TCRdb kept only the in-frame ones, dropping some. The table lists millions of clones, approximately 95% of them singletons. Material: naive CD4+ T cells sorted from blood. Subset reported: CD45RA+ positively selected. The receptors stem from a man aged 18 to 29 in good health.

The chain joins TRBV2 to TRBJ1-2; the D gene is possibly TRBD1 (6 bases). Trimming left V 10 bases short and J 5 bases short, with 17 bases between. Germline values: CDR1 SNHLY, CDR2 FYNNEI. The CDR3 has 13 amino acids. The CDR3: CATTPQGFYGYTF. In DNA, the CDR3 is TGTGCCACCACCCCTCAGGGGTTTTATGGCTACACCTTC.

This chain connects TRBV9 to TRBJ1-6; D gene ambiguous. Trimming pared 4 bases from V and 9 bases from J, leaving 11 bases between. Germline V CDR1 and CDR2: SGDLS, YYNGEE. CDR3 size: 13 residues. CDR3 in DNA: TGTGCCAGCAGCCTGTCCCCCGGTTCACCCCTCCACTTT. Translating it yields CASSLSPGSPLHF. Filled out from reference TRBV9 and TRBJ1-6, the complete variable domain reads DSGVTQTPKHLITATGQRVTLRCSPRSGDLSVYWYQQSLDQGLQFLIQYYNGEERAKGNILERFSAQQFPDLHSELNLSSLELGDSALYFCASSLSPGSPLHFGNGTRLTVT.

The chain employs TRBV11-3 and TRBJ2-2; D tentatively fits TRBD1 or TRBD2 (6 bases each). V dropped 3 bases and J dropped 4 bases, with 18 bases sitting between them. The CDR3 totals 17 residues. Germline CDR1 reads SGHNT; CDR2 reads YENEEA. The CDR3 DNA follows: TGTGCCAGCAGCTTGGAATGGGGGGCCGCCCCCACCGGGGAGCTGTTTTTT. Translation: CASSLEWGAAPTGELFF.